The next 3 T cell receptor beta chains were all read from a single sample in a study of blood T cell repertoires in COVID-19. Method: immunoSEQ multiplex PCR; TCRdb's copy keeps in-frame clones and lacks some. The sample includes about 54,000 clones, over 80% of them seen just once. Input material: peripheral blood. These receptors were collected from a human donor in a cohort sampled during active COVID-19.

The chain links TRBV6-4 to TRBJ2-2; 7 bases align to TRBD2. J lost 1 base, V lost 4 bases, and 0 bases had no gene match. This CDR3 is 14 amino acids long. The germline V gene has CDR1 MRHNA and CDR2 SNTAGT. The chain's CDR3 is CASSVAGNTGELFF. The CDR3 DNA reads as TGTGCCAGCAGTGTAGCGGGGAACACCGGGGAGCTGTTTTTT.

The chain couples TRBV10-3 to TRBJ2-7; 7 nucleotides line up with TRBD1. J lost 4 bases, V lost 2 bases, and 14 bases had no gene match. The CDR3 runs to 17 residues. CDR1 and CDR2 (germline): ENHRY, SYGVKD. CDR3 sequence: CAISERQGYDGEYEQYF. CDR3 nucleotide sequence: TGTGCCATCAGTGAGAGACAGGGCTACGACGGGGAATACGAGCAGTACTTC.

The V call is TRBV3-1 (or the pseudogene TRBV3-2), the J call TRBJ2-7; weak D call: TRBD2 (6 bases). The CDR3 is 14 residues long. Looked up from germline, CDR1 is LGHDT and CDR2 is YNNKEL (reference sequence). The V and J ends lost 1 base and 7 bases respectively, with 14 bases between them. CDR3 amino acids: CASSQASVNGEQYF. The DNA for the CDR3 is TGTGCCAGCAGCCAAGCTAGCGTGAATGGGGAGCAGTACTTC.